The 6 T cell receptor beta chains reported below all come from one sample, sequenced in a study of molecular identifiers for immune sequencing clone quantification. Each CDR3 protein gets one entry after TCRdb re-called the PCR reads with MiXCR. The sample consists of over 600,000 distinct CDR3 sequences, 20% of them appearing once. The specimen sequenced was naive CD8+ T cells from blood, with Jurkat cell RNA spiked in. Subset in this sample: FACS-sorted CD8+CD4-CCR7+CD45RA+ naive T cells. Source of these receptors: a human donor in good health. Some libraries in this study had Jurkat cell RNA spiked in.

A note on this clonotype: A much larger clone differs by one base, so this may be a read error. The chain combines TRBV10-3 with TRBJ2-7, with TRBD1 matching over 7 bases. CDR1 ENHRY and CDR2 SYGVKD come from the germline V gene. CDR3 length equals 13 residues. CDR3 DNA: TGTGCCATCAGTGTGGGGACAGCCTACGAGCGGTACTTC. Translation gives CAISVGTAYERYF.

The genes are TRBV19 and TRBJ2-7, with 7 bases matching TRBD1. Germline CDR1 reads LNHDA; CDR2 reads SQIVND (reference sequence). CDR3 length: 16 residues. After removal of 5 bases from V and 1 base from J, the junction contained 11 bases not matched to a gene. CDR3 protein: CASSPDRGQRSYEQYF. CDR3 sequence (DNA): TGTGCCAGTAGTCCAGACCGGGGACAGAGATCCTACGAGCAGTACTTC.

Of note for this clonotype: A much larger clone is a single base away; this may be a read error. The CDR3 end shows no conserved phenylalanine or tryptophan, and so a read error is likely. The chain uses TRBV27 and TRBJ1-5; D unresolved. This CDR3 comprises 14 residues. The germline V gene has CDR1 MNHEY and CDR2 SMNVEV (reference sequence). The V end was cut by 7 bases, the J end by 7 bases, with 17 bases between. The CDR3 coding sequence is TGTGCCAGCAACCCTCACCTGGGAGCCCAGCCCCAGCATCTT. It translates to CASNPHLGAQPQHL.

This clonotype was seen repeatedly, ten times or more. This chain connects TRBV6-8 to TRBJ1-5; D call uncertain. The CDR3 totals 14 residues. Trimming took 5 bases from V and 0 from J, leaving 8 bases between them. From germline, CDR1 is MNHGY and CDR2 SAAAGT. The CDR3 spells CASSPDDSNQPQHF. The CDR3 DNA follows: TGTGCCAGCAGTCCGGACGATAGCAATCAGCCCCAGCATTTT.

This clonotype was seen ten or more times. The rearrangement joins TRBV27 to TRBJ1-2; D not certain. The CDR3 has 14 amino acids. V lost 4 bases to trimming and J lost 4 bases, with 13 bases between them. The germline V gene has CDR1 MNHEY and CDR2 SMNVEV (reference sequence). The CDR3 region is CASSSHGEGYGYTF. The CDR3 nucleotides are TGTGCCAGCAGTTCCCATGGGGAAGGCTATGGCTACACCTTC.

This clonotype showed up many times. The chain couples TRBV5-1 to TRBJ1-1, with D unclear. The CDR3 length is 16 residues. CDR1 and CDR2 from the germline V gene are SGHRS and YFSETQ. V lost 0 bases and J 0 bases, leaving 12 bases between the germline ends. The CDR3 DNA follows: TGCGCCAGCAGCTTGGGACAAAGCATGATGAACACTGAAGCTTTCTTT. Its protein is CASSLGQSMMNTEAFF.